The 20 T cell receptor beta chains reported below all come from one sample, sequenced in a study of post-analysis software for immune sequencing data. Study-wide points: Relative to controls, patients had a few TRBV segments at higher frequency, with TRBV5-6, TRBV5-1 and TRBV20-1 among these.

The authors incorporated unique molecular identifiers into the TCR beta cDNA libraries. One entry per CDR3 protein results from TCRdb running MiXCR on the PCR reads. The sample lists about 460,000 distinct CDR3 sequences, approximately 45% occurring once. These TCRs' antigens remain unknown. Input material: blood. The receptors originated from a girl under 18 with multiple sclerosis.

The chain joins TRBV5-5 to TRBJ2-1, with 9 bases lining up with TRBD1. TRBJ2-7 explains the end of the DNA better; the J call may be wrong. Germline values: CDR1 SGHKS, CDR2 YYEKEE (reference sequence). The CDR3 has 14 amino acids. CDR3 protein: CASSPGQGYNEQYF. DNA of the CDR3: TGTGCCAGCAGCCCGGGACAGGGTTACAATGAGCAGTACTTC.

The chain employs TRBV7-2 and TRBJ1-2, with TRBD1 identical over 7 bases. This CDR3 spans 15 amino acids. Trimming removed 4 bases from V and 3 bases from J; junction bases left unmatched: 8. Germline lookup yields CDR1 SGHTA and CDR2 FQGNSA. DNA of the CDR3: TGTGCCAGCAGCTCCAGACAGGGCATGGACTATGGCTACACCTTC. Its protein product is CASSSRQGMDYGYTF.

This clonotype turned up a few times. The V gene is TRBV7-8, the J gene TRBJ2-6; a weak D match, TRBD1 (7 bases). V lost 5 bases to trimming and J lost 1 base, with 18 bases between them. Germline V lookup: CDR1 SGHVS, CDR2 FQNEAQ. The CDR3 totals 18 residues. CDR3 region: CASSDRALGGSGANVLTF. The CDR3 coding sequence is TGTGCCAGCAGCGACAGGGCCTTGGGGGGATCTGGGGCCAACGTCCTGACTTTC.

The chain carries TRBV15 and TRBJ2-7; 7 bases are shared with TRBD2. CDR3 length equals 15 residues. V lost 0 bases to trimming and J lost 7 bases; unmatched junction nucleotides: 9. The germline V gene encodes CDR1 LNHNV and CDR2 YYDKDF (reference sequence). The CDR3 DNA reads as TGTGCCACCAGCAGAGAACTAGCGAAGGGCTATGAGCAGTACTTC. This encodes CATSRELAKGYEQYF.

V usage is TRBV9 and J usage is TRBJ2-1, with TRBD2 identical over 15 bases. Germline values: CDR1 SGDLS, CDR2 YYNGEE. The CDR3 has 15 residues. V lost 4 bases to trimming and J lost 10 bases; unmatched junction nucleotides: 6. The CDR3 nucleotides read TGTGCCAGCAGCTACGGGACTAGCGGGAGGCAGGAGCAGTTCTTC. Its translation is CASSYGTSGRQEQFF.

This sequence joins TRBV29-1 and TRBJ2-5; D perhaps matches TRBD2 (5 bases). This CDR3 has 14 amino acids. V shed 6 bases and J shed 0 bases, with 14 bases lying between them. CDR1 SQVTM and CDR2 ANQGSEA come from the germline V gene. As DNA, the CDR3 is TGCAGCGTACGGAGGAGGAGAAACCAAGAGACCCAGTACTTC. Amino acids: CSVRRRRNQETQYF.

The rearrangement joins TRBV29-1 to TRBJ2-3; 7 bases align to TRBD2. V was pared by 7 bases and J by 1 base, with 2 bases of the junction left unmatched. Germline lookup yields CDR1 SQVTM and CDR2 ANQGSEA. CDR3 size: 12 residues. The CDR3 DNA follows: TGCAGCGGGAGCGGGGGCACAGATACGCAGTATTTT. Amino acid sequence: CSGSGGTDTQYF.

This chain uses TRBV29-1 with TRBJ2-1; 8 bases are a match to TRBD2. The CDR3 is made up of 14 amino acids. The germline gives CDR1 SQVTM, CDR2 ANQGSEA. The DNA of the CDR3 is TGCAGTGTAGCGGGGCAGCGGAACTACAATGAGCAGTTCTTC. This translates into CSVAGQRNYNEQFF.

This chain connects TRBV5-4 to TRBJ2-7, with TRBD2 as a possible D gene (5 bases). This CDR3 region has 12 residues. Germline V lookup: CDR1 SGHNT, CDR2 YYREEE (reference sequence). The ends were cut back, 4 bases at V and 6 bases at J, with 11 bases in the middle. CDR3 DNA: TGTGCCAGCAGCGACTACCCCTCCGAGCAGTACGTC. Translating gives CASSDYPSEQYV.

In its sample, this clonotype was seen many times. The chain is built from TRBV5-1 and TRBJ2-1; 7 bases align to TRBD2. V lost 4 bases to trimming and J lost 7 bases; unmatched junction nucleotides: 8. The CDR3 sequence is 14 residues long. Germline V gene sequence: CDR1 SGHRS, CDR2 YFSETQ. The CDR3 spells CASSRGEGPNEQFF. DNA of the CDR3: TGCGCCAGCAGCCGGGGGGAGGGGCCGAATGAGCAGTTCTTC.

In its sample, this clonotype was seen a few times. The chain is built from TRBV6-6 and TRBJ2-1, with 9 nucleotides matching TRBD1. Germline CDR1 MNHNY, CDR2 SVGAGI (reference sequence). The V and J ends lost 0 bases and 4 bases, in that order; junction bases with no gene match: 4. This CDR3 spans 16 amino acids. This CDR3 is CASSYSMGQGYNEQFF. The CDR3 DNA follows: TGTGCCAGCAGTTACTCAATGGGACAGGGATACAATGAGCAGTTCTTC.

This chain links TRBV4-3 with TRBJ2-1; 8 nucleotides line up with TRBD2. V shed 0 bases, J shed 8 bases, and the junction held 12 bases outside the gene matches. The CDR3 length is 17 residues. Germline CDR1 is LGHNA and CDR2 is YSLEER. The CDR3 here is CASSQDTYGGERDEQFF. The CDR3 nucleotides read TGCGCCAGCAGCCAAGACACTTACGGGGGGGAGCGCGATGAGCAGTTCTTC.

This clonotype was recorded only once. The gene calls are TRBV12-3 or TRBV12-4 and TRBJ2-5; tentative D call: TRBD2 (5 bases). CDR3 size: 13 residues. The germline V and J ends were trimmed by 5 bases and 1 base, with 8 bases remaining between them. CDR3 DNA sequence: TGTGCCAGCAGTCGGGGATTCCAAGAGACCCAGTACTTC. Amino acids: CASSRGFQETQYF.

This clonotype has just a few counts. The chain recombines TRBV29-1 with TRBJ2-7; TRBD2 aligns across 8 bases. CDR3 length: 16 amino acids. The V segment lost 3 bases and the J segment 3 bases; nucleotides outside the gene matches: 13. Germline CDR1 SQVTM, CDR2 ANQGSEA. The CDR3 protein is CSVDGVSGSARYEQYF. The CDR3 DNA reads TGCAGCGTTGATGGCGTGAGCGGGAGTGCACGCTACGAGCAGTACTTC.

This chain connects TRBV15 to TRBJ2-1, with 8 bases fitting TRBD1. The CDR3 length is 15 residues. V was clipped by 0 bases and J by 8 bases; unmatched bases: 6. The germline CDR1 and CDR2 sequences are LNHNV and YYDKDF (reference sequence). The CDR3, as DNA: TGTGCCACCAGCAGAGACGGGACAGGCTTTGATGAGCAGTTCTTC. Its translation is CATSRDGTGFDEQFF.

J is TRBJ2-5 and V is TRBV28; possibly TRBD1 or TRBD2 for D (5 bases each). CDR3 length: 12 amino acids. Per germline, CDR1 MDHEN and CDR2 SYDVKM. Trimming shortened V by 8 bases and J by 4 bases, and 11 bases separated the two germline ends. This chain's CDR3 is CASGGVAETQYF. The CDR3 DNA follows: TGTGCCAGCGGGGGTGTGGCAGAGACCCAGTACTTC.

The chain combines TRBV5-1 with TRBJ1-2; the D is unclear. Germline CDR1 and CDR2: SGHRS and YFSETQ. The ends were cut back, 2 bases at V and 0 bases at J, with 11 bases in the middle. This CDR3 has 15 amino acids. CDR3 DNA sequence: TGCGCCAGCAGCTTACAGCCTCTAGCTAACTATGGCTACACCTTC. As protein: CASSLQPLANYGYTF.

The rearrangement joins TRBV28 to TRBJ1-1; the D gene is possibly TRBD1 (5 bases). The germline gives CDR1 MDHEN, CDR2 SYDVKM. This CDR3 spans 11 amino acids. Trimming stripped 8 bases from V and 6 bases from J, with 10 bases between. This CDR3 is CASADNAEAFF. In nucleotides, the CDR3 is TGTGCCAGCGCGGACAACGCTGAAGCTTTCTTT.

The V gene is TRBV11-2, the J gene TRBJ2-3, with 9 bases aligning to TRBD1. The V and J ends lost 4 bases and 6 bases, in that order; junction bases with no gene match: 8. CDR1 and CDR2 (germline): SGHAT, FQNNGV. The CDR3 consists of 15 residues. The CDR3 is CASSWTGDFRDTQYF. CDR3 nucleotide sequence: TGTGCCAGCAGCTGGACAGGGGATTTTAGGGATACGCAGTATTTT. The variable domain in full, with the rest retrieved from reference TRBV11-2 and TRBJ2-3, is EAGVAQSPRYKIIEKRQSVAFWCNPISGHATLYWYQQILGQGPKLLIQFQNNGVVDDSQLPKDRFSAERLKGVDSTLKIQPAKLEDSAVYLCASSWTGDFRDTQYFGPGTRLTVL.

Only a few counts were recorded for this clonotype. CDR3 coding DNA: TGTGCCAGCAGCCCCTTGGGCACAGATACGCAGTATTTT. Amino acids: CASSPLGTDTQYF. This chain joins TRBV7-2 and TRBJ2-3; D call uncertain. Trimming took 5 bases from V and 1 from J, leaving 7 bases between them. The germline CDR1 and CDR2 sequences are SGHTA and FQGNSA. The CDR3 consists of 13 residues.